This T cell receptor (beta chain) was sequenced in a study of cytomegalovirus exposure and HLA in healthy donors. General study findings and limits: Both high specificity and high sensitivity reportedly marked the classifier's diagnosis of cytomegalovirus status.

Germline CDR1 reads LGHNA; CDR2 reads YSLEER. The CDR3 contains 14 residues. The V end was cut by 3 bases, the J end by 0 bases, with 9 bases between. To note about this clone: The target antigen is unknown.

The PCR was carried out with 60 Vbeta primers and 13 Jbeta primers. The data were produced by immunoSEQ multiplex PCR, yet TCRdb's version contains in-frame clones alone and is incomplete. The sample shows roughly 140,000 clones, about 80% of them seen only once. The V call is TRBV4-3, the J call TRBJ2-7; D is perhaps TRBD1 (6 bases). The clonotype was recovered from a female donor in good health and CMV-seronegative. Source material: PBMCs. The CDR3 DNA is TGCGCCAGCAGCCAGTTCAGGGGCTCCTACGAGCAGTACTTC. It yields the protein CASSQFRGSYEQYF.